Sequencing of this T cell receptor beta chain was carried out in a study of CD8+ T cells in alopecia areata. Regarding the study as a whole: Lesional scalp, notably in alopecia totalis/universalis, had clonality above that of normal scalp. Between patients, shared TCR sequences were less clear than in mice. This was possibly due in part to HLA diversity in the patient population. Sequence data from scalp samples additionally include resident alphabeta T cells of normal skin.

The sequencing template was cDNA reverse transcribed from extracted RNA. TCRdb keeps only in-frame clones here, not all; method: immunoSEQ multiplex PCR. Of 100,000 to 150,000 clones detected, roughly 66% appear once; the ten largest clones hold approximately 2.8%. Comment on this clone: Its target is not known.

V trimming: 5 bases; J trimming: 1 base; junction bases outside the gene matches: 5. The CDR3 runs to 15 residues. Germline V CDR1 and CDR2: ENHRY, SYGVKD. CD4+ and CD8+ T cells were sorted from PBMCs stained for CD3, CD4 and CD8. The receptor comes from a human donor in good health. V usage is TRBV10-3 and J usage is TRBJ1-1; the match to TRBD1 covers 9 bases. Sequenced sample: CD4+ T cells sorted from blood. The CDR3 reads CAISSGQGSNTEAFF. CDR3 DNA sequence: TGTGCCATCAGTTCGGGACAGGGTTCGAACACTGAAGCTTTCTTT.